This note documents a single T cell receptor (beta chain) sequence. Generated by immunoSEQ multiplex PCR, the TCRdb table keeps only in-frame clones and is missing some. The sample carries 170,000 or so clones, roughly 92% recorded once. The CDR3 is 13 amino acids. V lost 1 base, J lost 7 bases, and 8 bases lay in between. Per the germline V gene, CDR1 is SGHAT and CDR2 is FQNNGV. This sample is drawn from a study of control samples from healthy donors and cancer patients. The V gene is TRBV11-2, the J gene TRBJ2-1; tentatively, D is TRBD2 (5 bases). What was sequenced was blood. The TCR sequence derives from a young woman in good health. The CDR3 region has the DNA TGTGCCAGCAGCTTAGGGACTTTGAATGAGCAGTTCTTC. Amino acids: CASSLGTLNEQFF.